This TCR beta chain was recorded in a study of identical twins. The CDR3 sequence is 12 residues long. The V and J ends lost 6 bases and 1 base respectively, with 7 bases between them. Regarding the study as a whole: These conclusions were based on statistical analysis (cross-sectional, not following the same donors). The models systematically underestimated how much out-of-frame TCR alpha was shared in monozygotic twins.

TCRdb reanalysed the 5' RACE reads using MiXCR and keeps one entry per CDR3 protein. The table records 700,000 or so distinct CDR3 sequences, around 20% of them present only once. This clonotype has a count of ten or more. Antigen: not known. This sample was also put to use in a study of T cells expressing NK-cell markers.

The V gene is TRBV12-3 or TRBV12-4, the J gene TRBJ2-7; possibly TRBD2 for D (5 bases). The sequence was collected from a woman between 18 and 29 years old in good health. Sequencing was carried out using PBMCs. Here the CDR3 reads CASSRGSYEQYF. Here the CDR3 DNA reads TGTGCCAGCAGCCGGGGATCCTACGAGCAGTACTTC.